This T cell receptor (beta chain) was recorded in a study of OX40 agonist ivuxolimab in advanced cancers. Produced via immunoSEQ multiplex PCR; TCRdb's table is partial and in-frame only. The sample lists approximately 80,000 clones; approximately 85% were seen once. Trimming at V came to 1 base and at J to 1 base, leaving 4 bases not matched to a gene. Germline-derived CDR1 and CDR2 are SEHNR and FQNEAQ (reference sequence). This CDR3 is built from 18 residues. The chain links TRBV7-9 to TRBJ2-5; 15 bases are a match to TRBD2. The sequence was obtained from an adult with an advanced solid tumor such as melanoma, head and neck, liver or kidney cancer. The sequenced sample was CD4+ or CD8+ T cells sorted from blood, obtained in a trial of the OX40 agonist ivuxolimab. CDR3 residues: CASSLGGTSGGIQETQYF. Here the CDR3 DNA reads TGTGCCAGCAGCTTAGGCGGGACTAGCGGGGGGATCCAAGAGACCCAGTACTTC.